Each of the 19 T cell receptor beta chains below was sequenced from the same sample in a study of cytomegalovirus exposure and HLA in healthy donors. PCR primers comprised 60 Vbeta and 13 Jbeta primers. Assay: immunoSEQ multiplex PCR; the TCRdb copy retains only in-frame clones and omits some. Among over 150,000 clones listed, approximately 69% were seen once. The material sequenced was PBMCs. Every receptor here comes from a man aged 30-40 years in good health and CMV-seronegative.

This clone came up a few times. The gene calls are TRBV20-1 and TRBJ1-1; D remains unclear. CDR1 is DFQATT and CDR2 is SNEGSKA in the germline V gene (reference sequence). Trimming cost V 1 base and J 9 bases, with 9 bases left between them. This CDR3 is built from 11 residues. This CDR3 reads CSARGSAKAFF. Written as DNA, the CDR3 is TGCAGTGCTAGAGGAAGCGCCAAAGCTTTCTTT.

This clone was seen a handful of times. This chain links TRBV11-1 with TRBJ2-1; D is possibly TRBD2 (5 bases). This CDR3 is built from 15 residues. The V end lost 1 base, the J end lost 8 bases, and 15 bases lay between the germline ends. The V gene's germline CDR1 is SGHAT and CDR2 FQDESV (reference sequence). CDR3 region: CASSLVVTGIDEQFF. The CDR3 nucleotides are TGTGCCAGCAGCTTAGTGGTAACGGGAATCGATGAGCAGTTCTTC.

This chain uses TRBV5-6 with TRBJ2-1, with D unresolved. CDR3 length: 15 residues. The germline gives CDR1 SGHDT, CDR2 YYEEEE. Trimming shortened V by 4 bases and J by 0 bases, and 11 bases separated the two germline ends. DNA of the CDR3: TGTGCCAGCAGCCCCGACTTTTACTCCTACAATGAGCAGTTCTTC. Translation gives CASSPDFYSYNEQFF.

The chain carries TRBV25-1 and TRBJ2-7; D is ambiguous. Between the trimmed V and J ends, which lost 5 bases and 3 bases, there was a span of 8 bases. CDR1 is MGHDK and CDR2 is SYGVNS in the germline V gene. The CDR3 is made up of 12 amino acids. The CDR3 coding sequence is TGTGCCAGCAGTCTCACAAGCTACGAGCAGTACTTC. As protein: CASSLTSYEQYF.

V and J are TRBV4-3 and TRBJ2-7, with D possibly matching TRBD1 (6 bases). In germline, CDR1 is LGHNA, CDR2 YSLEER. This CDR3 is built from 14 residues. Trimming left V 2 bases short and J 7 bases short, with 15 bases between. CDR3 sequence (DNA): TGCGCCAGCAGCCAAAGCCAGGGGAGTGATGAGCAGTACTTC. This encodes CASSQSQGSDEQYF.

This CDR3 is CASRTGTSADTQYF. Written as DNA, the CDR3 is TGTGCCAGCAGAACCGGGACTAGCGCAGATACGCAGTATTTT. V gene TRBV6-5 combines with J gene TRBJ2-3; 10 nucleotides line up with TRBD2. CDR1 and CDR2 from the germline V gene are MNHEY and SVGAGI. The CDR3 has 14 residues. V trimming: 6 bases; J trimming: 4 bases; junction bases outside the gene matches: 4.

The CDR3 coding sequence is TGTGCCAGCAGCTTAGGGACAGCTGGAAACACCATATATTTT. Translation: CASSLGTAGNTIYF. The chain carries TRBV13 and TRBJ1-3, with D possibly TRBD1 on 5 matching bases. V shed 0 bases and J shed 2 bases, with 5 bases lying between them. This CDR3 contains 14 residues. CDR1 is PRHDT and CDR2 is FYEKMQ in the germline V gene (reference sequence).

The rearrangement joins TRBV29-1 to TRBJ2-5; D perhaps matches TRBD1 (5 bases). Trimming took 5 bases from V and 1 from J, leaving 8 bases between them. CDR1 is SQVTM, CDR2 ANQGSEA, per germline. The CDR3 covers 12 residues. The CDR3 nucleotides read TGCAGCGTTTTGACAGCCCAAGAGACCCAGTACTTC. Its translation is CSVLTAQETQYF.

The table lists this clone with a few counts. Mismatch with germline at one junction end may stem from a read error. The chain joins TRBV4-1 to TRBJ1-2; 8 bases line up with TRBD1. This CDR3 is 15 amino acids long. The germline V gene encodes CDR1 MGHRA and CDR2 YSYEKL. CDR3 protein: CASSQVYPGGYGYPF. As DNA, the CDR3 is TGCGCCAGCAGCCAAGTTTATCCAGGGGGCTATGGCTACCCCTTC.

The chain is built from TRBV5-1 and TRBJ2-3; 7 bases map to TRBD2. V lost 2 bases and J lost 2; bases outside the gene matches: 11. Germline V gives CDR1 SGHRS, CDR2 YFSETQ. CDR3 length equals 17 residues. CDR3 nucleotides: TGCGCCAGCAGCTTCGACCTAGCGGAAGGCCCCACAGATACGCAGTATTTT. Protein sequence: CASSFDLAEGPTDTQYF.

Only a few counts were recorded for this clone. The rearrangement links TRBV30 to TRBJ1-5; D unclear. V was trimmed by 1 base and J by 4 bases, leaving 11 bases between them. Germline V gives CDR1 GTSNPN, CDR2 SVGIG (reference sequence). The CDR3 has 14 amino acids. The CDR3 coding sequence is TGTGCCTGGAGTGGGGGAGGAAATAATCAGCCCCAGCATTTT. This translates into CAWSGGGNNQPQHF.

Regarding this clone: Compared with germline, one end of the junction differs, possibly owing to a read error. V usage is TRBV18 and J usage is TRBJ1-5, with TRBD1 identical over 11 bases. CDR3 length: 13 residues. Germline V gene sequence: CDR1 KGHSH, CDR2 LQKENI. The CDR3 region has the DNA TGTGCCAGCTCAGGGACAGGGGGTCAGCCCCAGAATTTT. It encodes CASSGTGGQPQNF.

The chain combines TRBV4-2 with TRBJ2-3, with TRBD1 as a possible D gene (5 bases). The CDR3 contains 19 residues. Germline lookup yields CDR1 LGHNA and CDR2 YNFKEQ. The V gene lost 0 bases and the J gene lost 1 base, with 20 bases spanning the gap. The CDR3: CASSQDSVGAFEGTDTQYF. The CDR3 nucleotides are TGTGCCAGCAGCCAAGATTCAGTAGGGGCATTCGAGGGCACAGATACGCAGTATTTT.

The J gene is TRBJ1-4, the V gene TRBV28; 9 nucleotides match TRBD1. V was pared by 4 bases and J by 4 bases, with 4 bases of the junction left unmatched. This CDR3 contains 15 residues. Per germline, CDR1 MDHEN and CDR2 SYDVKM. The CDR3: CASSSSGQGNEKLFF. CDR3 in DNA: TGTGCCAGCAGTTCCTCGGGACAGGGTAATGAAAAACTGTTTTTT.

V and J are TRBV19 and TRBJ2-7; D gene unclear. Germline assignment: CDR1 LNHDA and CDR2 SQIVND (reference sequence). Trimming removed 0 bases from V and 7 bases from J, with 13 bases in between. This CDR3 contains 14 residues. The CDR3: CASSIDSTLREQYF. For the CDR3, the DNA is TGTGCCAGTAGTATAGATTCAACCTTGCGGGAGCAGTACTTC.

The chain carries TRBV30 and TRBJ1-6, with D tentatively TRBD1 (5 bases). V gave up 5 bases and J gave up 7 bases, with 9 bases separating them. The CDR3 runs 12 residues. CDR1 GTSNPN and CDR2 SVGIG come from the germline V gene (reference sequence). CDR3 loop: CAWRAGNSPLHF. The CDR3 DNA reads TGTGCCTGGCGGGCAGGGAATTCACCCCTCCACTTT.

This chain uses TRBV4-3 with TRBJ1-2, with TRBD1 matching over 11 bases. V shed 0 bases, J shed 7 bases, and the junction held 1 base outside the gene matches. CDR3 size: 14 residues. The germline V gene encodes CDR1 LGHNA and CDR2 YSLEER. CDR3 sequence: CASSQEGTGGGYTF. In DNA, the CDR3 is TGCGCCAGCAGCCAAGAAGGGACAGGGGGTGGCTACACCTTC.

In regard to this clone: A junction end diverges from the germline sequence, so it may reflect a read error. The CDR3 sequence: CASGSRGDLPSPLNF. The CDR3 DNA is TGTGCCAGCGGCTCCCGGGGGGATCTTCCGTCACCCCTCAACTTT. V is TRBV5-8 and J is TRBJ1-6, with D possibly being TRBD1 (5 bases). CDR3 length: 15 amino acids. Germline CDR1 is SGHTS and CDR2 is YDEGEE.

The chain combines TRBV7-2 with TRBJ2-6; 9 nucleotides agree with TRBD2. Germline values: CDR1 SGHTA, CDR2 FQGNSA. The V gene end was trimmed by 6 bases and the J gene end by 2 bases; junction bases not matched to a gene: 5. The CDR3 consists of 16 residues. CDR3 protein: CASRMAGGPGANVLTF. DNA of the CDR3: TGTGCCAGCAGGATGGCGGGGGGGCCTGGGGCCAACGTCCTGACTTTC.